This T cell receptor (beta chain) was retrieved from a study of CD8+CD57+ T cells in acquired aplastic anemia. Across the whole study: The study obtained an average of roughly 3 ug of DNA from sorted CD4+ and CD8+ cells.

The patients chosen for sequencing had shown expansion of CD8+CD57+ cells (detected by flow cytometry). The CDR3 contains 17 residues. From germline, CDR1 is SGHTA and CDR2 FQGNSA. V shed 5 bases and J shed 7 bases, with 26 bases lying between them. Study conclusions and caveats: Shared by patients and controls, 25 to 30 CD8+ CDR3s were abundant in patients.

Both TCR beta VDJ combination and CDR3 sequence profiling were carried out. Genomic DNA was the template for this profiling. TCRdb independently ran MiXCR on the reads; one entry per CDR3 protein. The sample lists about 200,000 distinct CDR3 sequences, roughly 45% occurring once. This clonotype has ten or more counts. As yet, its antigen is unknown. The sequence derives from a human donor with aplastic anemia. The sample consisted of sorted CD4+, CD8+, or CD8+CD57+ T cells (not recorded which) from PBMCs. This chain uses TRBV7-2 with TRBJ1-2; D is unresolved. This chain's CDR3 is CASSPQGSTLLAGGYTF. CDR3 in DNA: TGTGCCAGCAGCCCCCAAGGGTCGACACTCCTCGCGGGTGGCTACACCTTC.